These 26 T cell receptor beta chains share one sample of origin, sequenced in a study of STAT5B mutations in CD4+ large granular lymphocyte leukemia. The protocol was immunoSEQ multiplex PCR, while the TCRdb copy is restricted to in-frame clones and leaves out a portion. The table has about 38,000 clones, approximately 85% seen once; the top ten hold around 1.3%. Sequences were obtained from CD4+ T cells from blood buffy coats. The receptor source for this set is a human donor in good health.

V is TRBV4-3 and J is TRBJ2-2; D tentatively reads TRBD1 or TRBD2 (6 bases each). In germline, CDR1 is LGHNA, CDR2 YSLEER. The CDR3 covers 18 residues. The ends were cut back, 0 bases at V and 5 bases at J, with 19 bases in the middle. CDR3 in amino acids: CASSQDGLGGSSTGELFF. The DNA for the CDR3 is TGCGCCAGCAGCCAAGATGGTCTGGGGGGCTCATCGACCGGGGAGCTGTTTTTT.

The rearrangement joins TRBV2 to TRBJ1-2; unclear D gene. Germline CDR1 is SNHLY and CDR2 is FYNNEI. V shed 1 base and J shed 8 bases, with 17 bases lying between them. CDR3 length equals 15 residues. CDR3 residues: CASSEVRAPGKGYTF. For the CDR3, the DNA is TGTGCCAGCAGTGAAGTCCGGGCCCCTGGGAAAGGCTACACCTTC. The whole variable domain, filled in from reference TRBV2 and TRBJ1-2, reads EPEVTQTPSHQVTQMGQEVILRCVPISNHLYFYWYRQILGQKVEFLVSFYNNEISEKSEIFDDQFSVERPDGSNFTLKIRSTKLEDSAMYFCASSEVRAPGKGYTFGSGTRLTVV.

The chain recombines TRBV6-1 with TRBJ1-1; weak D call: TRBD1 (5 bases). The CDR3 is 14 residues long. The V end lost 4 bases, the J end lost 5 bases, and 14 bases lay between the germline ends. Germline CDR1 MNHNS, CDR2 SASEGT. CDR3 nucleotide sequence: TGTGCCAGCAGTGCCAGGGAGGATGGAACTGAAGCTTTCTTT. Amino acid sequence: CASSAREDGTEAFF.

The rearrangement joins TRBV11-2 to TRBJ1-4, with D possibly TRBD1 on 5 matching bases. CDR1 is SGHAT and CDR2 is FQNNGV in the germline V gene. The CDR3 loop spans 15 amino acids. Trimming removed 2 bases at V and 8 bases at J, with 15 bases between. Here the CDR3 DNA reads TGTGCCAGCAGCTTATTTGCCGGGGCGGACGAAAAACTGTTTTTT. It yields the protein CASSLFAGADEKLFF.

V and J are TRBV21-1 and TRBJ2-7; TRBD2 was called by the table and not checked on the DNA. TRBV21-1 is flagged as a pseudogene. The length of the CDR3 is 14 residues. The CDR3 nucleotides are TGTGCCAGTATGCGGGGGAGTAGGAGATACGAGCAGTACTTC. This encodes CASMRGSRRYEQYF.

The V gene is TRBV4-1, the J gene TRBJ2-2; perhaps TRBD2 as D (6 bases). The V and J ends lost 8 bases and 7 bases respectively, with 32 bases between them. Per germline, CDR1 MGHRA and CDR2 YSYEKL. The CDR3 totals 19 residues. CDR3 DNA sequence: TGCGCCAGCCAGTCCTCCCCGCGGGGCCCTGTCACCTTAGACGGGGAGCTGTTTTTT. Amino acid sequence: CASQSSPRGPVTLDGELFF.

A single count supports this clone. The chain joins TRBV4-3 to TRBJ2-7, with 9 bases that match TRBD1. J was trimmed by 7 bases and V by 4 bases; bases with no gene match: 8. The germline CDR1 and CDR2 sequences are LGHNA and YSLEER. The CDR3 length is 14 residues. CDR3 bases: TGCGCCAGCAGCCCAGACAGGGGGTTGGGAGAGCAGTACTTC. It encodes CASSPDRGLGEQYF.

In this sample, this clone turned up a few times. The gene calls are TRBV4-2 and TRBJ2-7; 7 bases are shared with TRBD2. This CDR3 is built from 14 residues. CDR1 is LGHNA and CDR2 is YNFKEQ in the germline V gene. The V gene end was trimmed by 1 base and the J gene end by 4 bases; junction bases not matched to a gene: 4. CDR3 sequence reads: CASSQASGDYEQYF. CDR3 nucleotide sequence: TGTGCCAGCAGCCAAGCCAGCGGGGATTACGAGCAGTACTTC.

This clone was picked up one time. The chain uses TRBV29-1 and TRBJ2-5; possibly TRBD1 for D (6 bases). CDR1 and CDR2 (germline): SQVTM, ANQGSEA. This CDR3 has 14 amino acids. V was clipped by 2 bases and J by 6 bases, with 16 bases between them. CDR3 sequence reads: CSVERWGPGKTQYF. In nucleotides, the CDR3 is TGCAGCGTTGAACGTTGGGGGCCAGGAAAGACCCAGTACTTC.

This rearrangement joins TRBV10-3 to TRBJ1-1; D gene unclear. CDR1 and CDR2 (germline): ENHRY, SYGVKD. Trimming cost V 4 bases and J 2 bases, with 11 bases left between them. This CDR3 has 14 amino acids. The CDR3 here is CAISVIHKNTEAFF. For the CDR3, the DNA is TGTGCCATCAGTGTAATACATAAAAACACTGAAGCTTTCTTT.

The gene calls are TRBV2 and TRBJ2-5; the D gene is possibly TRBD2 (6 bases). The J call is uncertain, as TRBJ2-7 better fits the DNA end. Germline V CDR1 and CDR2: SNHLY, FYNNEI. CDR3 length: 15 residues. The CDR3 here is CASSEEGQVPYEQYF. CDR3 coding DNA: TGTGCCAGCAGTGAGGAGGGGCAGGTACCCTACGAGCAGTACTTC.

The rearrangement links TRBV6-1 to TRBJ1-1, with D unresolved. V was clipped by 1 base and J by 3 bases, with 12 bases between them. The CDR3 consists of 15 residues. Germline CDR1 and CDR2: MNHNS and SASEGT. As DNA, the CDR3 is TGTGCCAGCAGTGAAGGCCCGGGTTTATACACTGAAGCTTTCTTT. This translates into CASSEGPGLYTEAFF.

The rearrangement uses TRBV6-1 and TRBJ1-5; D is unclear. Between the trimmed V and J ends, which lost 1 base and 6 bases, there was a span of 13 bases. The CDR3 is made up of 15 amino acids. Germline CDR1 is MNHNS and CDR2 is SASEGT. The CDR3 protein is CASSEGIEGGQPQHF. The CDR3 DNA sequence: TGTGCCAGCAGTGAAGGGATAGAGGGAGGTCAGCCCCAGCATTTT.

Remarks on this clone: The same CDR3 is also encoded by other DNA sequences in this sample. CDR3 region: CASSLVQGYEQYF. As DNA, the CDR3 is TGCGCCAGCAGCTTGGTCCAGGGCTACGAGCAGTACTTC. V gene TRBV5-1 combines with J gene TRBJ2-7; possibly TRBD1 for D (5 bases). The length of the CDR3 is 13 residues. The ends were cut back, 0 bases at V and 3 bases at J, with 7 bases in the middle. Germline CDR1 SGHRS, CDR2 YFSETQ.

The chain recombines TRBV28 with TRBJ1-5; D is uncertain. V lost 5 bases, J lost 7 bases, and 21 bases lay in between. The CDR3 totals 16 residues. The V gene's germline CDR1 is MDHEN and CDR2 SYDVKM. CDR3 loop: CASSRPAGSHGQPQHF. The CDR3 bases are TGTGCCAGCAGTCGTCCAGCCGGGTCCCACGGACAGCCCCAGCATTTT.

This clone was counted a single time. The rearrangement uses TRBV2 and TRBJ1-1; D uncertain. V gave up 2 bases and J gave up 1 base, with 11 bases separating them. In germline, CDR1 is SNHLY, CDR2 FYNNEI. CDR3 length equals 15 residues. CDR3 protein: CASSELGSGNTEAFF. CDR3 nucleotide sequence: TGTGCCAGCAGTGAACTGGGATCGGGGAACACTGAAGCTTTCTTT.

The sample holds a few counts of this clone. The genes are TRBV4-1 and TRBJ1-1; D not resolved. V dropped 3 bases and J dropped 0 bases, with 8 bases sitting between them. This CDR3 spans 14 amino acids. Germline CDR1 MGHRA, CDR2 YSYEKL. DNA of the CDR3: TGCGCCAGCAGCCACCCCGTCCTGAACACTGAAGCTTTCTTT. This translates into CASSHPVLNTEAFF.

This clone has just a few counts. The rearrangement joins TRBV18 to TRBJ2-7, with 11 bases fitting TRBD1. CDR1 is KGHSH, CDR2 LQKENI, per germline. The ends lost 2 bases at V and 2 bases at J; junction bases unmatched: 2. The CDR3 consists of 15 residues. CDR3 DNA: TGTGCCAGCTCACCAGGGACAGGGGGAACCTACGAGCAGTACTTC. Encoded protein: CASSPGTGGTYEQYF.

This chain uses TRBV5-4 with TRBJ2-2, with 7 nucleotides matching TRBD1. The V and J ends lost 4 bases and 0 bases, in that order; junction bases with no gene match: 3. The CDR3 is 15 amino acids. Per the germline V gene, CDR1 is SGHNT and CDR2 is YYREEE (reference sequence). The CDR3 protein is CASSLGTANTGELFF. CDR3 in DNA: TGTGCCAGCAGCCTAGGGACAGCGAACACCGGGGAGCTGTTTTTT.

The chain combines TRBV7-9 with TRBJ2-7; D ambiguous. V was trimmed by 3 bases and J by 7 bases, leaving 10 bases between them. This CDR3 spans 12 amino acids. Germline V gene lookup returns CDR1 SEHNR and CDR2 FQNEAQ (reference sequence). The CDR3, as DNA: TGTGCCAGCAGCTTCACCCTCGGGGAGCAGTACTTC. Translated: CASSFTLGEQYF.

This chain joins TRBV7-8 and TRBJ2-3; D unresolved. The CDR3 totals 14 residues. Germline V lookup: CDR1 SGHVS, CDR2 FQNEAQ. V lost 5 bases and J lost 4, with 13 bases in between. The CDR3 loop reads CASSQALVADTQYF. Here the CDR3 DNA reads TGTGCCAGCAGCCAAGCATTAGTCGCAGATACGCAGTATTTT.

The chain is built from TRBV10-3 and TRBJ2-1; TRBD2 aligns across 7 bases. Trimming at V came to 7 bases and at J to 4 bases, leaving 4 bases not matched to a gene. Per the germline V gene, CDR1 is ENHRY and CDR2 is SYGVKD. There are 13 residues in the CDR3. CDR3 bases: TGTGCCATCACGGCTAGCGGTTACAATGAGCAGTTCTTC. It codes for CAITASGYNEQFF.

The V and J genes are TRBV5-1 and TRBJ1-2; the D gene is possibly TRBD1 (5 bases). The CDR3 loop spans 14 amino acids. Between the trimmed V and J ends, which lost 4 bases and 10 bases, there was a span of 20 bases. Germline V gives CDR1 SGHRS, CDR2 YFSETQ. CDR3 DNA sequence: TGCGCCAGCAGCCTGGGGGGGAAGTTGGGAGCCTACACCTTC. It codes for CASSLGGKLGAYTF.

This rearrangement joins TRBV5-1 to TRBJ2-3; D possibly corresponds to TRBD1 (6 bases). V lost 1 base and J lost 3, with 12 bases in between. Looked up from germline, CDR1 is SGHRS and CDR2 is YFSETQ. The CDR3 is 15 amino acids. CDR3 region: CASSLYRVETDTQYF. The CDR3 nucleotides read TGCGCCAGCAGCTTGTACAGGGTTGAAACAGATACGCAGTATTTT.

The count of this clone is one. This chain uses TRBV5-6 with TRBJ1-5; D unclear. CDR1 and CDR2 from the germline V gene are SGHDT and YYEEEE. The length of the CDR3 is 16 residues. V was shortened by 2 bases and J by 2 bases, with 14 bases between the two germline ends. Here the CDR3 DNA reads TGTGCCAGCAGCTTCCGGGGTGGTTGGGGCAATCAGCCCCAGCATTTT. As protein: CASSFRGGWGNQPQHF.

The CDR3 DNA is TGTGCCAGCAGCCAAGAAAACGAACAAGGGTGGTATGGCTACACCTTC. It encodes CASSQENEQGWYGYTF. The V and J genes are TRBV14 and TRBJ1-2; D is ambiguous. Germline assignment: CDR1 SGHDN and CDR2 FVKESK. The V and J ends lost 0 bases and 5 bases respectively, with 16 bases between them. CDR3 length equals 16 residues.